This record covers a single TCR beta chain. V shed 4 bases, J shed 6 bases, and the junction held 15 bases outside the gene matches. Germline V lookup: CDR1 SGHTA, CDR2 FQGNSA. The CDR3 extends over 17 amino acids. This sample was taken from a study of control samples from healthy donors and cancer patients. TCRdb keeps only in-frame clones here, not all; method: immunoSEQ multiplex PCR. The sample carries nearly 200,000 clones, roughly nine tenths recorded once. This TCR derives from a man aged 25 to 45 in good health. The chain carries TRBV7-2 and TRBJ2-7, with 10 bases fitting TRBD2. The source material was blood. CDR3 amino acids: CASSSPPGVAGGSEQYF. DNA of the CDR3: TGTGCCAGCAGCTCCCCACCGGGGGTAGCGGGGGGTAGCGAGCAGTACTTC.